These 3 T cell receptor beta chains came from one sample sequenced in a study of blood T cell repertoires in COVID-19. This table comes from immunoSEQ multiplex PCR, and its TCRdb copy is limited to in-frame clones, with some not included. In the table there are about 170,000 clones, roughly 83% of which are singletons. Material for sequencing was PBMCs or T cells enriched from blood (not recorded which). Receptors were obtained from a woman aged 45 to 65 who had recovered from COVID-19.

The CDR3 loop is CASRSGTGTDTQYF. Written as DNA, the CDR3 is TGTGCCAGCAGGTCCGGGACAGGCACAGATACGCAGTATTTT. The chain uses TRBV2 and TRBJ2-3; 7 nucleotides line up with TRBD1. Germline trimming cut 6 bases from V and 1 base from J; bases unmatched to any gene: 4. Germline CDR1 and CDR2: SNHLY and FYNNEI. The CDR3 is 14 amino acids.

CDR3 sequence reads: CASSLFGNPPGGPQHF. The DNA for the CDR3 is TGTGCCAGCAGTTTATTTGGGAACCCACCCGGGGGGCCCCAGCATTTT. This chain joins TRBV28 and TRBJ1-5; the D gene is possibly TRBD1 (5 bases). Per germline, CDR1 MDHEN and CDR2 SYDVKM. Trimming took off 1 base at V and 9 bases at J, with 19 bases between the two ends. The CDR3 has 16 residues.

This chain's CDR3 is CASRRIGTSGGNTGELFF. Here the CDR3 DNA reads TGCGCCAGCAGGCGAATCGGGACTAGCGGGGGGAACACCGGGGAGCTGTTTTTT. J is TRBJ2-2 and V is TRBV5-1, with 14 bases identical to TRBD2. Germline loops: CDR1 SGHRS, CDR2 YFSETQ. This CDR3 is built from 18 residues. Losses at the gene ends were 5 bases for V and 1 base for J; bases not matched to a gene: 7.